These 23 T cell receptor beta chains share one sample of origin, sequenced in a study of blood T cell repertoires in COVID-19. Clones were read by immunoSEQ multiplex PCR, and TCRdb kept only the in-frame ones, dropping some. Of more than 250,000 clones listed, 90% are singletons. The specimen sequenced was PBMCs or T cells enriched from blood (not recorded which). These receptors all come from a woman aged 18-35 years with acute COVID-19.

The gene calls are TRBV11-2 and TRBJ2-2, with 8 bases identical to TRBD1. The germline CDR1 and CDR2 sequences are SGHAT and FQNNGV. The J segment lost 0 bases and the V segment lost 3 bases, leaving 9 bases of the junction unmatched. This CDR3 is 18 amino acids long. CDR3 sequence reads: CASSLNYGQGSNTGELFF. The CDR3 coding sequence is TGTGCCAGCAGCTTGAACTACGGACAGGGTTCGAACACCGGGGAGCTGTTTTTT.

The chain is built from TRBV9 and TRBJ2-5; 10 nucleotides match TRBD2. Germline loops: CDR1 SGDLS, CDR2 YYNGEE. The CDR3 consists of 16 residues. J gave up 4 bases and V 1 base, and 7 bases lay outside the gene matches. The CDR3 DNA follows: TGTGCCAGCAGCGTACGAAGCGGGAGGGCCGGAGAGACCCAGTACTTC. Protein sequence: CASSVRSGRAGETQYF.

The rearrangement joins TRBV20-1 to TRBJ1-2, with a possible D match to TRBD1 (5 bases). V was shortened by 7 bases and J by 8 bases, with 11 bases between the two germline ends. CDR3 length: 10 residues. Germline loops: CDR1 DFQATT, CDR2 SNEGSKA (reference sequence). CDR3 DNA: TGCAGTGTACAGGATAACGGCTACACCTTC. This gives the protein CSVQDNGYTF.

The chain joins TRBV30 to TRBJ1-5; D may be TRBD1 (5 bases). CDR1 and CDR2 (germline): GTSNPN, SVGIG (reference sequence). The CDR3 totals 13 residues. V was trimmed by 3 bases and J by 2 bases, leaving 8 bases between them. The CDR3 protein is CAWSKQGNQPQHF. The CDR3 DNA reads TGTGCCTGGAGCAAACAGGGCAATCAGCCCCAGCATTTT.

This rearrangement joins TRBV7-9 to TRBJ2-7; TRBD1 is a possible D gene (6 bases). V was pared by 5 bases and J by 5 bases, with 10 bases between. The germline CDR1 and CDR2 sequences are SEHNR and FQNEAQ (reference sequence). The CDR3 contains 12 residues. For the CDR3, the DNA is TGTGCCAGCAGCCCAGGGGTTGACGAGCAGTACTTC. This sequence encodes CASSPGVDEQYF.

V is TRBV29-1 and J is TRBJ1-1; D gene unclear. V lost 0 bases, J lost 0 bases, and 5 bases lay in between. Per the germline V gene, CDR1 is SQVTM and CDR2 is ANQGSEA. CDR3 length: 13 residues. DNA of the CDR3: TGCAGCGTTGAAGACAGTATGAACACTGAAGCTTTCTTT. This gives the protein CSVEDSMNTEAFF.

This clone was recorded a few times. The chain has TRBV3-1 (or the pseudogene TRBV3-2) and TRBJ2-1; 8 nucleotides agree with TRBD2. This CDR3 has 15 residues. Trimming removed 3 bases from V and 3 bases from J; junction bases left unmatched: 4. The germline CDR1 and CDR2 sequences are LGHDT and YNNKEL (reference sequence). The CDR3 region has the DNA TGTGCCAGCAGCCACAGCGGGAGTGGCTACAATGAGCAGTTCTTC. Its translation: CASSHSGSGYNEQFF.

This sequence joins TRBV30 and TRBJ1-1, with D tentatively TRBD1 (5 bases). The germline V gene has CDR1 GTSNPN and CDR2 SVGIG (reference sequence). The CDR3 has 17 amino acids. The germline V and J ends were trimmed by 0 bases and 0 bases, with 17 bases remaining between them. The CDR3, as DNA: TGTGCCTGGAGTGTACTGGGGTGGGGCAGCTTGAACACTGAAGCTTTCTTT. It translates to CAWSVLGWGSLNTEAFF.

This rearrangement joins TRBV28 to TRBJ2-3, with D possibly matching TRBD1 (6 bases). CDR1 is MDHEN, CDR2 SYDVKM, per germline. The V end lost 5 bases, the J end lost 4 bases, and 16 bases lay between the germline ends. This CDR3 is 15 amino acids long. CDR3 sequence: CASSTDSSLPDTQYF. The CDR3 DNA is TGTGCCAGCAGTACGGACAGCTCTCTTCCAGATACGCAGTATTTT.

V and J are TRBV28 and TRBJ1-2, with a weak D call TRBD1 (5 bases). The germline gives CDR1 MDHEN, CDR2 SYDVKM. The CDR3 runs 15 residues. Trimming shortened V by 8 bases and J by 5 bases, and 21 bases separated the two germline ends. CDR3 protein: CASSLSGGKGYGYTF. The DNA of the CDR3 is TGTGCCAGCTCCTTGAGTGGGGGGAAAGGATATGGCTACACCTTC.

The chain couples TRBV5-4 to TRBJ1-2; possible D gene TRBD1, 6 bases. V was shortened by 4 bases and J by 3 bases, with 13 bases between the two germline ends. The CDR3 is 14 residues long. The germline V gene encodes CDR1 SGHNT and CDR2 YYREEE (reference sequence). The CDR3 region has the DNA TGTGCCAGCAGCCAAAATAGGGGGTACTATGGCTACACCTTC. This codes for CASSQNRGYYGYTF. The variable domain in full, completed from reference TRBV5-4 and TRBJ1-2, reads ETGVTQSPTHLIKTRGQQVTLRCSSQSGHNTVSWYQQALGQGPQFIFQYYREEENGRGNFPPRFSGLQFPNYSSELNVNALELDDSALYLCASSQNRGYYGYTFGSGTRLTVV.

This clone was found once. J is TRBJ2-5 and V is TRBV11-2; a possible D gene is TRBD1 (6 bases). CDR1 is SGHAT and CDR2 is FQNNGV in the germline V gene. The CDR3 sequence is 13 residues long. The ends were cut back, 1 base at V and 4 bases at J, with 7 bases in the middle. For the CDR3, the DNA is TGTGCCAGCAGCTTAGTACAGGGAGAGACCCAGTACTTC. This codes for CASSLVQGETQYF.

The rearrangement uses TRBV3-1 (or the pseudogene TRBV3-2) and TRBJ2-7; 13 positions agree with TRBD2. V was clipped by 8 bases and J by 2 bases; unmatched bases: 6. Germline V gives CDR1 LGHDT, CDR2 YNNKEL (reference sequence). The CDR3 loop spans 15 amino acids. The CDR3 nucleotides are TGTGCCAGCCAACGGACTAGCGGGAGTCCCTACGAGCAGTACTTC. Encoded protein: CASQRTSGSPYEQYF.

For the CDR3, the DNA is TGTGCCAGCAGCTTGAGGGCTGGGGAGCTGTTTTTT. It codes for CASSLRAGELFF. This chain joins TRBV27 and TRBJ2-2; a possible D gene is TRBD2 (5 bases). CDR3 length equals 12 residues. From germline, CDR1 is MNHEY and CDR2 SMNVEV (reference sequence). V was cut by 6 bases and J by 8 bases, with 10 bases left in between.

The J gene is TRBJ2-7, the V gene TRBV30; D not certain. V was cut by 0 bases and J by 4 bases, with 10 bases left in between. This CDR3 contains 13 residues. Germline V gene sequence: CDR1 GTSNPN, CDR2 SVGIG (reference sequence). CDR3 protein: CAWSVRGSYEQYF. The DNA of the CDR3 is TGTGCCTGGAGTGTACGAGGCAGTTACGAGCAGTACTTC.

Only a few counts were recorded for this clone. V usage is TRBV28 and J usage is TRBJ1-6, with 12 positions matching TRBD1. Unmatched junction bases numbered 4, after V lost 6 bases and J lost 7 bases. The CDR3 spans 15 residues. Germline V gene sequence: CDR1 MDHEN, CDR2 SYDVKM. The CDR3 region is CASRGQGARNSPLHF. Written as DNA, the CDR3 is TGTGCCAGCAGGGGACAGGGGGCGCGGAATTCACCCCTCCACTTT.

This rearrangement joins TRBV5-5 to TRBJ1-1; TRBD1 matches 8 bases. The V gene end was trimmed by 2 bases and the J gene end by 3 bases; junction bases not matched to a gene: 3. Germline V gene lookup returns CDR1 SGHKS and CDR2 YYEKEE (reference sequence). This CDR3 spans 14 amino acids. The CDR3 reads CASSFQGAYTEAFF. The CDR3, as DNA: TGTGCCAGCAGCTTTCAGGGGGCGTACACTGAAGCTTTCTTT.

A note on this clone: The sample holds other DNA sequences that translate to the same CDR3. V is TRBV6-5 and J is TRBJ2-1; D ambiguous. V was cut by 8 bases and J by 4 bases, with 6 bases left in between. Germline-derived CDR1 and CDR2 are MNHEY and SVGAGI. The CDR3 covers 11 residues. CDR3: CASSRYNEQFF. In nucleotides, the CDR3 is TGTGCCAGCTCCAGGTACAATGAGCAGTTCTTC.

This clone occurred a few times. The genes are TRBV6-5 and TRBJ2-4; D uncertain. The CDR3 extends over 15 amino acids. The germline V and J ends were trimmed by 2 bases and 0 bases, with 8 bases remaining between them. Germline V gene data show CDR1 as MNHEY and CDR2 as SVGAGI. CDR3 loop: CASSYDWLAKNIQYF. CDR3 in DNA: TGTGCCAGCAGTTACGACTGGCTAGCCAAAAACATTCAGTACTTC.

V usage is TRBV3-1 (or the pseudogene TRBV3-2) and J usage is TRBJ2-2, with TRBD1 matching 11 bases. The ends lost 1 base at V and 8 bases at J; junction bases unmatched: 3. Germline CDR1 is LGHDT and CDR2 is YNNKEL (reference sequence). This CDR3 comprises 15 residues. The CDR3 loop reads CASSQGDRGTGELFF. CDR3 DNA sequence: TGTGCCAGCAGCCAAGGGGACAGGGGGACGGGGGAGCTGTTTTTT.

This chain uses TRBV30 with TRBJ1-1, with 8 nucleotides matching TRBD1. The CDR3 sequence is 14 residues long. Germline V gives CDR1 GTSNPN, CDR2 SVGIG (reference sequence). J lost 0 bases, V lost 5 bases, and 5 bases had no gene match. The CDR3 spells CAWSPDRVNTEAFF. In nucleotides, the CDR3 is TGTGCCTGGTCGCCGGACAGGGTGAACACTGAAGCTTTCTTT.

The chain employs TRBV11-2 and TRBJ2-2; D call uncertain. Germline CDR1 is SGHAT and CDR2 is FQNNGV. Trimming removed 5 bases from V and 4 bases from J, with 8 bases in between. The CDR3 is made up of 13 amino acids. CDR3 protein: CASSAIGTGELFF. CDR3 DNA sequence: TGTGCCAGCAGCGCCATCGGCACCGGGGAGCTGTTTTTT.

This clone appeared once. The chain is built from TRBV7-2 and TRBJ2-1; 8 positions match TRBD2. CDR3 size: 16 residues. From germline, CDR1 is SGHTA and CDR2 FQGNSA. The J segment lost 4 bases and the V segment lost 5 bases, leaving 10 bases of the junction unmatched. The chain's CDR3 is CASSPPGTRGYNEQFF. CDR3 coding DNA: TGTGCCAGCAGCCCACCCGGGACTAGAGGATACAATGAGCAGTTCTTC.